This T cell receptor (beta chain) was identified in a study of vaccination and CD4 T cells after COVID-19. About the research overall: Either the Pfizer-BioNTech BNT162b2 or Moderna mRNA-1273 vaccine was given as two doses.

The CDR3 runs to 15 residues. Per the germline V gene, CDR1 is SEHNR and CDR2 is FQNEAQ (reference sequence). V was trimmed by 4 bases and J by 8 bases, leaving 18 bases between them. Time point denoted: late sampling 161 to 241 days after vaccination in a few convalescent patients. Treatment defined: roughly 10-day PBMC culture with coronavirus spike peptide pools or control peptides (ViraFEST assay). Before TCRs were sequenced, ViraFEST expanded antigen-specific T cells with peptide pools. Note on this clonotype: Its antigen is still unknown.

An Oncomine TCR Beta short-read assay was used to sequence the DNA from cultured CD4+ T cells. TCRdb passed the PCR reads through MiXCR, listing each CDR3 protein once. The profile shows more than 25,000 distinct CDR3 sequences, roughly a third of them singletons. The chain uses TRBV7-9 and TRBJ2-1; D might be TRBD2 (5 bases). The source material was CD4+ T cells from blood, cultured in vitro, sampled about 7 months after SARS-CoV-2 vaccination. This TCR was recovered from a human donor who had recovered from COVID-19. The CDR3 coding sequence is TGTGCCAGCAGCTCCCAGTTAATGGGGAGCCATGAGCAGTTCTTC. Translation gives CASSSQLMGSHEQFF.